One T cell receptor (beta chain) is described in this entry. This record comes from a study of blood T cell repertoires in COVID-19. V was clipped by 5 bases and J by 5 bases, with 15 bases between them. Germline CDR1 and CDR2: MNHEY and SVGAGI. This CDR3 is built from 15 residues. The assay was immunoSEQ multiplex PCR, and TCRdb's table has in-frame clones only and misses some. The data contain about 120,000 clones, approximately 88% of them singletons. V usage is TRBV6-5 and J usage is TRBJ1-4; D is possibly TRBD1 (5 bases). Source material: peripheral blood. This clonotype originated in a man in his fifties with acute or convalescent COVID-19. DNA for the CDR3: TGTGCCAGCAGTCCGCAGGGCAGGGAAAATGAAAAACTGTTTTTT. Amino acids: CASSPQGRENEKLFF.